These 8 T cell receptor beta chains share one sample of origin, sequenced in a study of blood T cell repertoires in COVID-19. This table comes from immunoSEQ multiplex PCR, and its TCRdb copy is limited to in-frame clones, with some not included. The sample yields approximately 200,000 clones, about 88% seen once. Sequenced material: peripheral blood. The receptors were sampled from a woman between 25 and 40 years old with active or convalescent COVID-19.

The gene calls are TRBV24-1 and TRBJ2-3; weak D call: TRBD1 (7 bases). CDR3 length equals 14 residues. Germline CDR1 reads KGHDR; CDR2 reads SFDVKD. V lost 10 bases and J 6 bases, leaving 19 bases between the germline ends. CDR3 bases: TGTGCCACTCGAGATAGTTCAGGGGGGGATACGCAGTATTTT. Its protein product is CATRDSSGGDTQYF.

The chain uses TRBV12-3 or TRBV12-4 and TRBJ2-1; TRBD2 aligns across 8 bases. Trimming removed 3 bases from V and 10 bases from J; junction bases left unmatched: 5. This CDR3 has 13 residues. CDR3 sequence: CASSLGTRREQFF. The CDR3 coding sequence is TGTGCCAGCAGTTTGGGGACTAGGAGGGAGCAGTTCTTC.

This sequence joins TRBV11-2 and TRBJ2-7; 8 nucleotides agree with TRBD2. CDR1 is SGHAT, CDR2 FQNNGV, per germline. This CDR3 contains 15 residues. J lost 0 bases, V lost 1 base, and 2 bases had no gene match. This chain's CDR3 is CASSLAGGSSYEQYF. DNA of the CDR3: TGTGCCAGCAGCTTAGCGGGAGGGAGCTCCTACGAGCAGTACTTC.

The chain couples TRBV5-4 to TRBJ2-7, with 9 bases matching TRBD1. The V and J ends lost 4 bases and 0 bases, in that order; junction bases with no gene match: 5. Germline V gene data show CDR1 as SGHNT and CDR2 as YYREEE (reference sequence). The CDR3 sequence is 15 residues long. The CDR3 here is CASSGQGSSSYEQYF. The CDR3 region has the DNA TGTGCCAGCAGCGGACAGGGGTCGAGCTCCTACGAGCAGTACTTC.

The chain couples TRBV5-5 to TRBJ1-2; tentatively, D is TRBD1 (6 bases). Trimming cost V 4 bases and J 4 bases, with 11 bases left between them. In germline, CDR1 is SGHKS, CDR2 YYEKEE (reference sequence). The CDR3 runs 13 residues. The CDR3 DNA follows: TGTGCCAGCAGCAGGACAGAATCCTATGGCTACACCTTC. This sequence encodes CASSRTESYGYTF. The full variable domain, completed using reference TRBV5-5 and TRBJ1-2, is DAGVTQSPTHLIKTRGQQVTLRCSPISGHKSVSWYQQVLGQGPQFIFQYYEKEERGRGNFPDRFSARQFPNYSSELNVNALLLGDSALYLCASSRTESYGYTFGSGTRLTVV.

In its sample, this clone was seen once. V is TRBV2 and J is TRBJ1-4; 9 bases map to TRBD1. The V gene's germline CDR1 is SNHLY and CDR2 FYNNEI. This CDR3 has 15 residues. With 6 bases clipped from V and 6 bases from J, the junction kept 8 bases outside the gene matches. DNA for the CDR3: TGTGCCAGCAGCCAGGACAGGGGACGTGATGAAAAACTGTTTTTT. It encodes CASSQDRGRDEKLFF.

This chain joins TRBV11-2 and TRBJ2-2; D remains unclear. V lost 8 bases and J lost 8, with 15 bases in between. This CDR3 spans 13 amino acids. CDR1 is SGHAT, CDR2 FQNNGV, per germline. CDR3: CASRFPLTGELFF. Written as DNA, the CDR3 is TGTGCCAGCCGTTTCCCTCTAACGGGGGAGCTGTTTTTT.

A word on this clone: The sample has other DNA sequences that encode this CDR3 too. The rearrangement links TRBV12-3 or TRBV12-4 to TRBJ1-2; 7 nucleotides agree with TRBD1. There are 13 residues in the CDR3. With V trimmed by 1 base and J by 5 bases, 1 base remained unmatched. The CDR3 DNA reads TGTGCCAGCAGTTTAGGACAGGGTTATGGCTACACCTTC. Amino acids: CASSLGQGYGYTF.